These 32 T cell receptor beta chains were sequenced from one sample in a study of CD8 T cells in Susac syndrome. An input of about 0.5 to 1 ug of RNA was subjected to reverse transcription using random hexamers. MiXCR, run by TCRdb on the immunoSEQ multiplex PCR reads, gives a single entry per CDR3 protein. This sample has 100,000 to 150,000 distinct CDR3 sequences; around 94% occur once, and the top ten carry roughly 0.087%. The sample consisted of CD4+ T cells from PBMCs. The receptors originated from a human donor in good health.

This sequence joins TRBV5-1 and TRBJ2-7; 10 bases are shared with TRBD2. Germline CDR1 reads SGHRS; CDR2 reads YFSETQ. The CDR3 loop spans 17 amino acids. V was pared by 1 base and J by 1 base, with 8 bases of the junction left unmatched. For the CDR3, the DNA is TGCGCCAGCAGCTTGTCCCAAGCGGGAGGGCTGTCCTACGAGCAGTACTTC. Its translation: CASSLSQAGGLSYEQYF.

The chain carries TRBV4-1 and TRBJ2-2; D gene ambiguous. With 4 bases removed from V and 0 bases from J, the gap between germline ends came to 9 bases. The length of the CDR3 is 15 residues. Per the germline V gene, CDR1 is MGHRA and CDR2 is YSYEKL. CDR3 sequence reads: CASSPPLPNTGELFF. The CDR3 nucleotides read TGCGCCAGCAGCCCTCCCCTTCCGAACACCGGGGAGCTGTTTTTT.

The rearrangement joins TRBV30 to TRBJ1-5; no firm D call. This CDR3 is built from 12 residues. Between the trimmed V and J ends, which lost 2 bases and 8 bases, there was a span of 10 bases. Germline V gives CDR1 GTSNPN, CDR2 SVGIG (reference sequence). CDR3: CAWSLGMKPQHF. For the CDR3, the DNA is TGTGCCTGGAGTCTCGGCATGAAGCCCCAGCATTTT.

The chain's CDR3 is CASSSFRDRVNTEAFF. DNA for the CDR3: TGTGCCAGCAGCTCATTCCGGGACAGAGTCAACACTGAAGCTTTCTTT. The chain recombines TRBV7-9 with TRBJ1-1; 7 bases are shared with TRBD1. The germline V gene has CDR1 SEHNR and CDR2 FQNEAQ (reference sequence). V dropped 4 bases and J dropped 2; count of bases not matched to a gene: 10. This CDR3 is 16 amino acids long.

This clonotype was seen just once. This chain links TRBV2 with TRBJ2-7; 10 positions match TRBD2. The trim removed 4 bases at V and 7 bases at J, leaving 1 base unmatched. The germline CDR1 and CDR2 sequences are SNHLY and FYNNEI. The CDR3 has 12 amino acids. The CDR3 DNA sequence: TGTGCCAGCAGTGTTAGCGGGAGGGAGCAGTACTTC. Translating gives CASSVSGREQYF.

The chain has TRBV5-6 and TRBJ2-2; 9 positions agree with TRBD2. J was trimmed by 2 bases and V by 0 bases; bases with no gene match: 8. In germline, CDR1 is SGHDT, CDR2 YYEEEE. CDR3 size: 18 residues. The DNA of the CDR3 is TGTGCCAGCAGCTTGGAGGCGGGAGGGCCCCGAAACACCGGGGAGCTGTTTTTT. Its protein product is CASSLEAGGPRNTGELFF.

This chain connects TRBV6-5 to TRBJ1-1; TRBD1 might be the D (6 bases). Trimming pared 2 bases from V and 1 base from J, leaving 8 bases between. The germline V gene encodes CDR1 MNHEY and CDR2 SVGAGI. The CDR3 has 14 amino acids. The CDR3 DNA reads TGTGCCAGCAGTTACACCAGGGGGAACACTGAAGCTTTCTTT. Its protein is CASSYTRGNTEAFF.

The chain has TRBV20-1 and TRBJ2-1; 11 nucleotides agree with TRBD2. Looked up from germline, CDR1 is DFQATT and CDR2 is SNEGSKA (reference sequence). CDR3 size: 15 residues. V was clipped by 4 bases and J by 4 bases; unmatched bases: 6. The CDR3 DNA sequence: TGCAGTGCTACACATAGCGGGAGGGGGTACAATGAGCAGTTCTTC. Amino acid sequence: CSATHSGRGYNEQFF.

This chain connects TRBV10-3 to TRBJ2-6; D is unresolved. The CDR3 has 13 residues. The germline gives CDR1 ENHRY, CDR2 SYGVKD. V gave up 10 bases and J gave up 0 bases, with 7 bases separating them. The CDR3 region is CATWSSGANVLTF. As DNA, the CDR3 is TGTGCCACCTGGAGCTCTGGGGCCAACGTCCTGACTTTC.

The chain carries TRBV27 and TRBJ2-7, with 8 bases identical to TRBD2. J lost 2 bases, V lost 6 bases, and 6 bases had no gene match. The CDR3 sequence is 14 residues long. CDR1 is MNHEY and CDR2 is SMNVEV in the germline V gene (reference sequence). CDR3 in amino acids: CASSQRERAYEQYF. In DNA, the CDR3 is TGTGCCAGCAGCCAGCGGGAGAGGGCCTACGAGCAGTACTTC.

This clonotype was observed a few times. V gene TRBV7-2 combines with J gene TRBJ2-3; D not resolved. The CDR3 extends over 11 amino acids. In germline, CDR1 is SGHTA, CDR2 FQGNSA. Trimming stripped 8 bases from V and 3 bases from J, with 6 bases between. The CDR3 protein is CASSITDTQYF. The CDR3 DNA sequence: TGTGCCAGCTCCATTACAGATACGCAGTATTTT.

A note on this clonotype: This is likely a read error, given that the CDR3 carries no conserved phenylalanine or tryptophan at its end. The rearrangement joins TRBV18 to TRBJ2-7; 7 nucleotides align to TRBD1. Germline CDR1 is KGHSH and CDR2 is LQKENI. V gave up 0 bases and J gave up 2 bases; unmatched junction bases: 7. This CDR3 is built from 16 residues. CDR3 sequence: CASSPPGTAATYEQYL. The CDR3 DNA follows: TGTGCCAGCTCACCACCCGGGACAGCTGCCACCTACGAGCAGTACCTC.

This clonotype has just one count. The CDR3 loop is CASLRDLRTNYGYTF. In DNA form, the CDR3 reads TGTGCCAGCCTACGGGACCTGAGGACGAACTATGGCTACACCTTC. The V gene is TRBV2, the J gene TRBJ1-2, with D maybe TRBD1 (5 bases). This CDR3 comprises 15 residues. Trimming shortened V by 8 bases and J by 2 bases, and 18 bases separated the two germline ends. Germline-derived CDR1 and CDR2 are SNHLY and FYNNEI.

In this sample, this clonotype turned up once. The chain uses TRBV30 and TRBJ1-1, with D possibly TRBD1 on 5 matching bases. The germline V gene encodes CDR1 GTSNPN and CDR2 SVGIG (reference sequence). Trimming stripped 1 base from V and 4 bases from J, with 22 bases between. This CDR3 region has 17 residues. This CDR3 is CAWSGDLWRRGGTEAFF. The CDR3 DNA is TGTGCCTGGAGTGGGGATCTATGGAGGAGGGGAGGCACTGAAGCTTTCTTT.

The CDR3 bases are TGTGCCTGGAGTCTAGGAGGTAGCTCTGGGGCCAACGTCCTGACTTTC. Residues: CAWSLGGSSGANVLTF. V gene TRBV30 combines with J gene TRBJ2-6; D perhaps matches TRBD2 (5 bases). The CDR3 extends over 16 amino acids. CDR1 is GTSNPN, CDR2 SVGIG, per germline (reference sequence). The V and J ends lost 2 bases and 0 bases respectively, with 11 bases between them.

The count of this clonotype is one. The V and J genes are TRBV12-3 or TRBV12-4 and TRBJ2-1; 10 positions agree with TRBD2. The CDR3 loop spans 14 amino acids. The V segment lost 6 bases and the J segment 6 bases; nucleotides outside the gene matches: 5. The CDR3 loop reads CASRIAGGFNEQFF. The CDR3 nucleotides are TGTGCCAGCAGGATAGCGGGAGGATTCAATGAGCAGTTCTTC.

This clonotype was picked up one time. The chain recombines TRBV24-1 with TRBJ1-5; tentatively, D is TRBD1 (5 bases). The CDR3 is made up of 14 amino acids. Trimming shortened V by 3 bases and J by 5 bases, and 10 bases separated the two germline ends. Germline-derived CDR1 and CDR2 are KGHDR and SFDVKD. The CDR3: CATSDDSNYQPQHF. CDR3 nucleotides: TGTGCCACCAGTGATGACAGTAACTATCAGCCCCAGCATTTT.

This clonotype is a singleton in its sample. The chain links TRBV20-1 to TRBJ2-5; 7 bases are shared with TRBD2. Unmatched junction bases numbered 6, after V lost 0 bases and J lost 5 bases. CDR1 and CDR2 (germline): DFQATT, SNEGSKA (reference sequence). The CDR3 is made up of 14 amino acids. The CDR3 nucleotides are TGCAGTGCTAGAGAGGTCCTGACTAGCGAGACCCAGTACTTC. This codes for CSAREVLTSETQYF.

The V and J genes are TRBV6-2 or TRBV6-3 and TRBJ1-1; a weak D match, TRBD1 (5 bases). CDR1 MNHEY and CDR2 SVGEGT come from the germline V gene. V was trimmed by 0 bases and J by 5 bases, leaving 16 bases between them. This CDR3 contains 16 residues. CDR3 in amino acids: CASSYSLSSKGTEAFF. The CDR3 DNA follows: TGTGCCAGCAGTTACTCGCTGAGTTCCAAGGGGACTGAAGCTTTCTTT.

This chain connects TRBV2 to TRBJ1-2; D unresolved. V was shortened by 2 bases and J by 0 bases, with 4 bases between the two germline ends. Germline loops: CDR1 SNHLY, CDR2 FYNNEI. This CDR3 has 13 residues. The CDR3 bases are TGTGCCAGCAGTGAAAATCCTAACTATGGCTACACCTTC. This gives the protein CASSENPNYGYTF.

The chain combines TRBV20-1 with TRBJ2-6; TRBD1 aligns across 9 bases. Trimming took 5 bases from V and 2 from J; bases not matched to a gene: 7. Per germline, CDR1 DFQATT and CDR2 SNEGSKA (reference sequence). CDR3 length: 16 residues. The CDR3 coding sequence is TGCAGTGCTTCTGCCGGGACAGGGACTGGGGCCAACGTCCTGACTTTC. It translates to CSASAGTGTGANVLTF.

This clonotype appeared a single time. V usage is TRBV4-2 and J usage is TRBJ1-2, with D unresolved. Trimming removed 4 bases from V and 2 bases from J, with 14 bases in between. CDR3 size: 15 residues. The germline CDR1 and CDR2 sequences are LGHNA and YNFKEQ. CDR3 nucleotide sequence: TGTGCCAGCAGCCTAACTTGGACGGACAACTATGGCTACACCTTC. Translated, it gives CASSLTWTDNYGYTF.

The chain uses TRBV7-8 and TRBJ2-1, with D unclear. The CDR3 is 18 residues long. Germline V gene sequence: CDR1 SGHVS, CDR2 FQNEAQ. The ends were cut back, 2 bases at V and 7 bases at J, with 24 bases in the middle. The CDR3 sequence is CASSLSVPWSNSMNEQFF. For the CDR3, the DNA is TGTGCCAGCAGCTTATCAGTACCTTGGAGCAACTCTATGAATGAGCAGTTCTTC.

The chain employs TRBV6-1 and TRBJ1-2; D remains ambiguous. V was clipped by 1 base and J by 2 bases, with 5 bases between them. CDR1 is MNHNS and CDR2 is SASEGT in the germline V gene. There are 13 residues in the CDR3. The CDR3 protein is CASSEGQNYGYTF. The CDR3 region has the DNA TGTGCCAGCAGTGAAGGTCAGAACTATGGCTACACCTTC.

This chain uses TRBV20-1 with TRBJ1-2, with D unclear. The germline CDR1 and CDR2 sequences are DFQATT and SNEGSKA (reference sequence). V lost 6 bases and J lost 7, with 15 bases in between. The CDR3 runs to 12 residues. The CDR3 sequence: CSAELGPGGYTF. CDR3 DNA sequence: TGCAGTGCCGAGCTAGGGCCAGGTGGCTACACCTTC.

This chain joins TRBV5-1 and TRBJ2-1, with 9 bases fitting TRBD2. The trim removed 2 bases at V and 5 bases at J, leaving 5 bases unmatched. Germline-derived CDR1 and CDR2 are SGHRS and YFSETQ. CDR3 length: 15 residues. For the CDR3, the DNA is TGCGCCAGCAGCTTACTAGCGGGTCCGGACAATGAGCAGTTCTTC. Protein product: CASSLLAGPDNEQFF.

The V gene is TRBV5-1, the J gene TRBJ2-1; D might be TRBD1 or TRBD2, each matching 5 bases. Germline CDR1 is SGHRS and CDR2 is YFSETQ. The V and J ends lost 4 bases and 8 bases respectively, with 16 bases between them. The CDR3 sequence is 14 residues long. The CDR3, as DNA: TGCGCCAGCAGCACGGGGCCCCAACGCGATGAGCAGTTCTTC. Its translation is CASSTGPQRDEQFF.

This rearrangement joins TRBV5-4 to TRBJ2-7; D call uncertain. The ends were cut back, 4 bases at V and 5 bases at J, with 13 bases in the middle. This CDR3 is built from 13 residues. Germline V CDR1 and CDR2: SGHNT, YYREEE (reference sequence). CDR3 coding DNA: TGTGCCAGCAGCCCAAACCCGGCGAACGAGCAGTACTTC. Amino acid sequence: CASSPNPANEQYF.

V usage is TRBV7-2 and J usage is TRBJ2-5; 7 nucleotides match TRBD1. This CDR3 has 16 amino acids. Losses at the gene ends were 0 bases for V and 0 bases for J; bases not matched to a gene: 4. The germline V gene encodes CDR1 SGHTA and CDR2 FQGNSA. This chain's CDR3 is CASSLAPGQDQETQYF. CDR3 in DNA: TGTGCCAGCAGCTTAGCGCCCGGACAGGACCAAGAGACCCAGTACTTC.

The J gene is TRBJ2-5, the V gene TRBV20-1, with 12 bases matching TRBD2. J was trimmed by 2 bases and V by 0 bases; bases with no gene match: 10. Per the germline V gene, CDR1 is DFQATT and CDR2 is SNEGSKA (reference sequence). The CDR3 runs 18 residues. The chain's CDR3 is CSARDPATSGSLQETQYF. The CDR3 DNA reads as TGCAGTGCTAGAGATCCTGCGACTAGCGGGAGCTTACAAGAGACCCAGTACTTC.

The rearrangement links TRBV2 to TRBJ2-3, with 7 bases identical to TRBD2. V lost 4 bases, J lost 5 bases, and 6 bases stayed unmatched. The CDR3 runs to 14 residues. Germline V gene sequence: CDR1 SNHLY, CDR2 FYNNEI. This CDR3 is CASSGLPGGDTQYF. The CDR3 DNA sequence: TGTGCCAGCAGTGGCCTGCCGGGGGGAGATACGCAGTATTTT.

The rearrangement joins TRBV23-1 to TRBJ1-5; a weak D match, TRBD1 (6 bases). TRBV23-1 is treated as an ORF (open reading frame) with a function not yet certain. V lost 8 bases and J 7 bases, leaving 18 bases between the germline ends. The CDR3 consists of 14 residues. The DNA of the CDR3 is TGCGCCAGCGGGACATGCGGGGCAGAGCAGCCCCAGCATTTT. Protein product: CASGTCGAEQPQHF.